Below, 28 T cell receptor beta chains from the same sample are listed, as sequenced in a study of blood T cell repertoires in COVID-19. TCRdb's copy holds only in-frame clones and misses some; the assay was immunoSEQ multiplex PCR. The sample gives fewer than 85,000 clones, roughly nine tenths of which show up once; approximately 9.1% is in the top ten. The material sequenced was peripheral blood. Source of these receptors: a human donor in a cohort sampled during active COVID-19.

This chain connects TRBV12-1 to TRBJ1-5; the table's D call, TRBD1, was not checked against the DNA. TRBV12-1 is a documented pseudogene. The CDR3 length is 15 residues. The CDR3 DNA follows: TGTGCCAGCAGCCCTCTCAGGGTTAGCAATCAGCCCCAGCATTTT. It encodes CASSPLRVSNQPQHF.

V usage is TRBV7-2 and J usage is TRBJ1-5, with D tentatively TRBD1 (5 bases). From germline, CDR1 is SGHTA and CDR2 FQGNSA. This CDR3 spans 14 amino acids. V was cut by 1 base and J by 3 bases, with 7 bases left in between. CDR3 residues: CASSLGQNNQPQHF. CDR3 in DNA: TGTGCCAGCAGCTTAGGACAGAACAATCAGCCCCAGCATTTT. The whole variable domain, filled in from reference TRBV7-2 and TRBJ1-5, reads GAGVSQSPSNKVTEKGKDVELRCDPISGHTALYWYRQSLGQGLEFLIYFQGNSAPDKSGLPSDRFSAERTGGSVSTLTIQRTQQEDSAVYLCASSLGQNNQPQHFGDGTRLSIL.

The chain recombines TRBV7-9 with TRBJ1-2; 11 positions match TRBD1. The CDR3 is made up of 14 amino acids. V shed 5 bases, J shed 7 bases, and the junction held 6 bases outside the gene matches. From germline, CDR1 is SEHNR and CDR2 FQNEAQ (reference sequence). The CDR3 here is CASSVGQGASGYTF. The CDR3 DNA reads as TGTGCCAGCAGCGTCGGACAGGGGGCGTCTGGCTACACCTTC. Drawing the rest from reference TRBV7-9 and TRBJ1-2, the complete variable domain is DTGVSQNPRHKITKRGQNVTFRCDPISEHNRLYWYRQTLGQGPEFLTYFQNEAQLEKSRLLSDRFSAERPKGSFSTLEIQRTEQGDSAMYLCASSVGQGASGYTFGSGTRLTVV.

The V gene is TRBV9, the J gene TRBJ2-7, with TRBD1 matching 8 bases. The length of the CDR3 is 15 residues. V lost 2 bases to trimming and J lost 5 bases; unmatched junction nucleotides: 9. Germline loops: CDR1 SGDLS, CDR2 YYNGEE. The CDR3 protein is CASSVRTGRLDEQYF. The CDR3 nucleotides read TGTGCCAGCAGCGTGCGGACAGGGAGGTTAGACGAGCAGTACTTC.

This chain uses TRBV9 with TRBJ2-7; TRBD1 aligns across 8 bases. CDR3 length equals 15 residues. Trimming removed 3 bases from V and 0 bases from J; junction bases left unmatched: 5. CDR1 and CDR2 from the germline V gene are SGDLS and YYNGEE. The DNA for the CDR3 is TGTGCCAGCAGCGAAGGACAGGGAAGCTCCTACGAGCAGTACTTC. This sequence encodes CASSEGQGSSYEQYF.

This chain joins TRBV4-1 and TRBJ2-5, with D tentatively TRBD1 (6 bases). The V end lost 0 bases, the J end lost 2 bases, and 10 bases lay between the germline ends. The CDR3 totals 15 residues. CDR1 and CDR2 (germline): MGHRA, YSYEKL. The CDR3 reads CASSQEGGRQETQYF. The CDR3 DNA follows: TGCGCCAGCAGCCAAGAAGGGGGAAGGCAAGAGACCCAGTACTTC.

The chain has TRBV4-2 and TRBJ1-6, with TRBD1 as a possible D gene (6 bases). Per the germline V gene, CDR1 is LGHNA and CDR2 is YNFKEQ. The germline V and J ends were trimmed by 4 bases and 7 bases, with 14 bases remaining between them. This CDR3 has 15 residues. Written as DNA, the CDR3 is TGTGCCAGCAGCCCCCAACCGCAGGGGAATTCACCCCTCCACTTT. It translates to CASSPQPQGNSPLHF.

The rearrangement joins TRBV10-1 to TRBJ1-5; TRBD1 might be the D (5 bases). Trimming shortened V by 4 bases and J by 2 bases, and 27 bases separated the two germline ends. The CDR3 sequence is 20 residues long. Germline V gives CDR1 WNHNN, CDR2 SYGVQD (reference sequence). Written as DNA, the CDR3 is TGCGCCAGCAGTGGCGGGGTTGGCCCCCAAGGGGAATATTGCAATCAGCCCCAGCATTTT. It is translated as CASSGGVGPQGEYCNQPQHF.

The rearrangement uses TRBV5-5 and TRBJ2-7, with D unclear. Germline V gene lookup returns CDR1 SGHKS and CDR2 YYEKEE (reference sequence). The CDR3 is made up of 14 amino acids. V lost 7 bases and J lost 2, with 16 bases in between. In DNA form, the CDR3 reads TGTGCCAGCCTGTCTGAACCAACGGCCTACGAGCAGTACTTC. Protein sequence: CASLSEPTAYEQYF.

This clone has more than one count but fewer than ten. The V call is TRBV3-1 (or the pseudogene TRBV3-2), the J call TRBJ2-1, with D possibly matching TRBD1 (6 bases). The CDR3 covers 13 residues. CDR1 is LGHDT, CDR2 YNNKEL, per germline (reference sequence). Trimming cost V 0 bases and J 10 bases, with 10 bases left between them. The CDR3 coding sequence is TGTGCCAGCAGCCAAGACAGGGGTAGGGAGCAGTTCTTC. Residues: CASSQDRGREQFF.

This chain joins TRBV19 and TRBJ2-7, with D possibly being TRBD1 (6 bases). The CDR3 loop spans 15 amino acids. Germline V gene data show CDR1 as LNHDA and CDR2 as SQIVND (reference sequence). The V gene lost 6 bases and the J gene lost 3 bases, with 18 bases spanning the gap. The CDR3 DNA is TGTGCCAGTAGGTCACAGGGCCAGAGCCACTACGAGCAGTACTTC. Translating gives CASRSQGQSHYEQYF.

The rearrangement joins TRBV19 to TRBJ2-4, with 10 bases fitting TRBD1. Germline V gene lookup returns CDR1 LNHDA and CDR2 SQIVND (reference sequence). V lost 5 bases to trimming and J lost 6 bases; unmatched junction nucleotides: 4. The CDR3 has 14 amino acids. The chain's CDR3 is CASSSWDRGNIQYF. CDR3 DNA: TGTGCCAGTAGTTCTTGGGACAGGGGAAACATTCAGTACTTC.

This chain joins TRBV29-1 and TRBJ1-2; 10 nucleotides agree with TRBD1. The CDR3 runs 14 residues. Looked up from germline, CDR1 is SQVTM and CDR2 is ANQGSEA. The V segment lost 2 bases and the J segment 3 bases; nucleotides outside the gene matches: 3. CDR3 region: CSVERTGGDYGYTF. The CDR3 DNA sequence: TGCAGCGTTGAACGGACAGGGGGTGACTATGGCTACACCTTC.

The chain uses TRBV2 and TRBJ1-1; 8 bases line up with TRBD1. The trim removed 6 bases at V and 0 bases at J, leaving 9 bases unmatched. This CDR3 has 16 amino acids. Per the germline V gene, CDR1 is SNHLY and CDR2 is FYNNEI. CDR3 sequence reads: CASRGAAGQVNTEAFF. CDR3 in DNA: TGTGCCAGCAGGGGAGCCGCGGGACAGGTGAACACTGAAGCTTTCTTT.

In DNA, the CDR3 is TGTGCCTGGGGTAGCTTTCGGACAGGGGAATTTTCCCAGCCCCAGCATTTT. Translation gives CAWGSFRTGEFSQPQHF. The chain carries TRBV30 and TRBJ1-5; 9 bases line up with TRBD1. This CDR3 contains 17 residues. J was trimmed by 7 bases and V by 5 bases; bases with no gene match: 18. Germline CDR1 and CDR2: GTSNPN and SVGIG (reference sequence).

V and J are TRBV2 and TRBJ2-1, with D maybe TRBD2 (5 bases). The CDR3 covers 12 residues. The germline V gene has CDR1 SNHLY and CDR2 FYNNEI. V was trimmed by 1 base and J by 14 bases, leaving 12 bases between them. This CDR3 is CASSEGAYGKFF. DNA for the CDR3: TGTGCCAGCAGTGAAGGGGCCTACGGGAAGTTCTTC.

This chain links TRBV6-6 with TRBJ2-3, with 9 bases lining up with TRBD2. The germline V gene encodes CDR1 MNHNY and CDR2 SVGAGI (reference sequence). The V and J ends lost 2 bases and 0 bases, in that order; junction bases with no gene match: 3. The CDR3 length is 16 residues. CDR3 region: CASSYEAGGSTDTQYF. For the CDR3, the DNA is TGTGCCAGCAGTTACGAGGCGGGAGGGAGCACAGATACGCAGTATTTT.

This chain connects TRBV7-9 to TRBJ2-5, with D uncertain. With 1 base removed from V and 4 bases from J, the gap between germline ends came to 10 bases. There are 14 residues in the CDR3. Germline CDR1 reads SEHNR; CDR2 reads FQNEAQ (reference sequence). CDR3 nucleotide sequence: TGTGCCAGCAGCTTAGTGGTAGTCGGAGAGACCCAGTACTTC. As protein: CASSLVVVGETQYF.

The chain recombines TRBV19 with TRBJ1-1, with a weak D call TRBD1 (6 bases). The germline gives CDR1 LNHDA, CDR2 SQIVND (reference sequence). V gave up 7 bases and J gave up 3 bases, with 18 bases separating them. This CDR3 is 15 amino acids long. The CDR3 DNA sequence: TGTGCCAGTACTCGGCAGGGGAGCTTGGACACTGAAGCTTTCTTT. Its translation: CASTRQGSLDTEAFF.

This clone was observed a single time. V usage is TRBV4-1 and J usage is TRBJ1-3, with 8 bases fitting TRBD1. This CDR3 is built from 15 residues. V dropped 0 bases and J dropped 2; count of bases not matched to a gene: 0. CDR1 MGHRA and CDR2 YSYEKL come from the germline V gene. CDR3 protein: CASSQEDRAGNTIYF. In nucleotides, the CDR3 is TGCGCCAGCAGCCAAGAGGACAGGGCTGGAAACACCATATATTTT.

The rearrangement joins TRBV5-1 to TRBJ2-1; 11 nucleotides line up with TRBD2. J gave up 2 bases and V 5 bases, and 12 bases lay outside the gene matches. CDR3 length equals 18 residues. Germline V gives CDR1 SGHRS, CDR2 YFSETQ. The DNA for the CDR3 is TGCGCCAGCAGGAGCGGACAGACGGGACTAGCGGCCTACAATGAGCAGTTCTTC. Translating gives CASRSGQTGLAAYNEQFF.

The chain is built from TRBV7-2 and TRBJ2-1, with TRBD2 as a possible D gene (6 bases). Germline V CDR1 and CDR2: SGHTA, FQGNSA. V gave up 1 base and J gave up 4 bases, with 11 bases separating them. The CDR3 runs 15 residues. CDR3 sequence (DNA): TGTGCCAGCAGCTTAGATCGGGACTCATACAATGAGCAGTTCTTC. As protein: CASSLDRDSYNEQFF.

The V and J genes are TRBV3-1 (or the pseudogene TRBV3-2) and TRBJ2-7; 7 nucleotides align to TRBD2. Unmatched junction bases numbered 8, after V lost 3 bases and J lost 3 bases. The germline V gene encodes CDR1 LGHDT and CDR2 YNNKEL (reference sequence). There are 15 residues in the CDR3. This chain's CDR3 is CASSHGLDLLYEQYF. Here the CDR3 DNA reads TGTGCCAGCAGCCACGGACTAGATCTACTCTACGAGCAGTACTTC.

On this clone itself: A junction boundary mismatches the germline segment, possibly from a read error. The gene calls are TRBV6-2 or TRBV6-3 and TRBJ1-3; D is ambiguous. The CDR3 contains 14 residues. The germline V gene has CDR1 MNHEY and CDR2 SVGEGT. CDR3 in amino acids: CASSYGRAGSTIYF. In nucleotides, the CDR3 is TGTGCCAGCAGTTATGGGAGGGCGGGAAGCACCATATATTTT.

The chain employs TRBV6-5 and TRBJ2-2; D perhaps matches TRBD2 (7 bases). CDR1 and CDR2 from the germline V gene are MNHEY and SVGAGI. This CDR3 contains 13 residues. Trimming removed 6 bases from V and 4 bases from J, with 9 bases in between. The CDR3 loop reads CASRRGGTGELFF. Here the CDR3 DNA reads TGTGCCAGCAGGAGGGGGGGCACCGGGGAGCTGTTTTTT.

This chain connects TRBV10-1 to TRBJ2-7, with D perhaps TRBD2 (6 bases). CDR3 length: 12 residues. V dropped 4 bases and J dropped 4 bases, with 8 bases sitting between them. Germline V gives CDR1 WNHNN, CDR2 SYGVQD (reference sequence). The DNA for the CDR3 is TGCGCCAGCAGTGGTGGGGGGTACGAGCAGTACTTC. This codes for CASSGGGYEQYF.

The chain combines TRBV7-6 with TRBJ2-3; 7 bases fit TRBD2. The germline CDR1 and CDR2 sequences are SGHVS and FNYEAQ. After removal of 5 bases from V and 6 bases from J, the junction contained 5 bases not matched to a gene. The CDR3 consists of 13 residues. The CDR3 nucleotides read TGTGCCAGCAGCCCAGGGACTACCGATACGCAGTATTTT. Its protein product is CASSPGTTDTQYF.

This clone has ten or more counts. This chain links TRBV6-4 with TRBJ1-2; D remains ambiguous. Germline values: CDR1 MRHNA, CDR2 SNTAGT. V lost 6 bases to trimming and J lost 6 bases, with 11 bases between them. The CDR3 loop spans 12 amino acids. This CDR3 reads CASSEGTDGYTF. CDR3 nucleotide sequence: TGTGCCAGCAGCGAGGGTACGGATGGCTACACCTTC.